This T cell receptor beta chain was recovered during a study of blood T cell repertoires in COVID-19. In the authors' workflow: Scientists estimated how many nucleated cells there were by amplifying reference gene primers. Produced via immunoSEQ multiplex PCR; TCRdb's table is partial and in-frame only. Clone size and V and J calls were adopted from that table, with D and trimming inferred from the DNA. The sample comprises about 270,000 clones, approximately 86% of which are singletons, and around 13% rests with the top ten. This CDR3 contains 21 residues. V was pared by 0 bases and J by 3 bases, with 27 bases between. The V gene's germline CDR1 is MNHEY and CDR2 SVGEGT.

V usage is TRBV6-2 or TRBV6-3 and J usage is TRBJ2-4, with a tentative D call TRBD2 (7 bases). The sequenced sample consisted of peripheral blood. The sequence was obtained from a woman in her 70s with COVID-19, enrolled during active disease. The chain's CDR3 is CASSYSGGGKAGVNGKNIQYF. DNA for the CDR3: TGTGCCAGCAGTTACTCGGGCGGGGGCAAAGCGGGCGTTAATGGCAAAAACATTCAGTACTTC.